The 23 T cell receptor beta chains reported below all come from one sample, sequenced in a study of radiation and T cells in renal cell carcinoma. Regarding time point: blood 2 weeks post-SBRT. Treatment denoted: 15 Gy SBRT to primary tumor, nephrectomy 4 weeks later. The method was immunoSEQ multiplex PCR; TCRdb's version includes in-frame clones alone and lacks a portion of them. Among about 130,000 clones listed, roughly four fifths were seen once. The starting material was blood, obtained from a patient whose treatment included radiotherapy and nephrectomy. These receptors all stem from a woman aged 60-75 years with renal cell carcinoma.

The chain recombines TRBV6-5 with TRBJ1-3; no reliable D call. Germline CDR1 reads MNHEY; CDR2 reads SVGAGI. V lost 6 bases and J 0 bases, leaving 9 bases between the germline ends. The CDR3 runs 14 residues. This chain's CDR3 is CASSQGASGNTIYF. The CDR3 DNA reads TGTGCCAGCAGCCAAGGAGCCTCTGGAAACACCATATATTTT.

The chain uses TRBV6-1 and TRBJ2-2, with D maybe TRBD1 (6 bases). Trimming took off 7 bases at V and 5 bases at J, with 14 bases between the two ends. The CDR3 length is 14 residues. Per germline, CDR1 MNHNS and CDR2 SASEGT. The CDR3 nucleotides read TGTGCCAGCATACAGGGAATTGGGACCGGGGAGCTGTTTTTT. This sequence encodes CASIQGIGTGELFF.

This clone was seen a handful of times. The chain's CDR3 is CASSDSNQPQHF. In nucleotides, the CDR3 is TGTGCCAGCAGCGATAGCAATCAGCCCCAGCATTTT. The chain joins TRBV2 to TRBJ1-5, with unresolved D. This CDR3 is built from 12 residues. Germline CDR1 SNHLY, CDR2 FYNNEI. Trimming took off 6 bases at V and 0 bases at J, with 3 bases between the two ends.

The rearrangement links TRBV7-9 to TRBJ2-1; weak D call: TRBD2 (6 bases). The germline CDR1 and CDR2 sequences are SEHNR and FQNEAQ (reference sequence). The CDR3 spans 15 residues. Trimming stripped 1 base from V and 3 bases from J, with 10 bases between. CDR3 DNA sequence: TGTGCCAGCAGCTTAGATGCGGGGAGCTACAATGAGCAGTTCTTC. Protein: CASSLDAGSYNEQFF.

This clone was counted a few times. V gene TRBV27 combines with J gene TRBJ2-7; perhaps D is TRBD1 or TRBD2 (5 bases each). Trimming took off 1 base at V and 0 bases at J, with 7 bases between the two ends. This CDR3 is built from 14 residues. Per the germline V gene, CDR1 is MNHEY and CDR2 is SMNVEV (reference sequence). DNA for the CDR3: TGTGCCAGCAGTTTATGGGGGTACTCCTACGAGCAGTACTTC. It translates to CASSLWGYSYEQYF.

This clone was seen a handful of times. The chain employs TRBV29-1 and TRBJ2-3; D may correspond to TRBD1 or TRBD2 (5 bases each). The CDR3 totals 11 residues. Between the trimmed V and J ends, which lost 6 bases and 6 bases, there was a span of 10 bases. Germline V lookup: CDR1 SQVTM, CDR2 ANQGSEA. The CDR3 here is CSVPRGDTQYF. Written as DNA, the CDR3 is TGCAGCGTCCCCCGGGGCGATACGCAGTATTTT.

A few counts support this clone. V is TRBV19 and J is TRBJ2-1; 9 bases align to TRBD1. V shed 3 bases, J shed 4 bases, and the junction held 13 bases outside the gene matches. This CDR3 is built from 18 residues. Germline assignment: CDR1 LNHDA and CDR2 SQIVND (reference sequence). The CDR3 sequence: CASSILGGGQGIYNEQFF. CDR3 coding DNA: TGTGCCAGTAGTATCCTAGGGGGAGGACAGGGGATTTACAATGAGCAGTTCTTC.

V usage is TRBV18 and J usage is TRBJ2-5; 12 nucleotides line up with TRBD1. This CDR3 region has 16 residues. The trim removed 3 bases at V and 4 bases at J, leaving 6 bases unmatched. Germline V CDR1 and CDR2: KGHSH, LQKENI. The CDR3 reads CASSPGTGGIRETQYF. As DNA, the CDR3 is TGTGCCAGCTCACCGGGGACAGGGGGCATCAGAGAGACCCAGTACTTC.

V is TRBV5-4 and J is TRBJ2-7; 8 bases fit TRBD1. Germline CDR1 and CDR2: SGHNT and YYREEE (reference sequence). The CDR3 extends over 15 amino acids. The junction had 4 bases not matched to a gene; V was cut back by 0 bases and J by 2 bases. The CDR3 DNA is TGTGCCAGCAGCTTGGGAGACAGGGGCACCTACGAGCAGTACTTC. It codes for CASSLGDRGTYEQYF.

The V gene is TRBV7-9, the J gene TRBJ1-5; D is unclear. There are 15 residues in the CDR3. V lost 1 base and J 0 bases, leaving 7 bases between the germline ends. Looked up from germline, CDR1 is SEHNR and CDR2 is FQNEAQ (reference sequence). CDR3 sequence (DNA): TGTGCCAGCAGCTTAGGAGTAGATAGCAATCAGCCCCAGCATTTT. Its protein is CASSLGVDSNQPQHF. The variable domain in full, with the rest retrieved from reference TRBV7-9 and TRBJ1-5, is DTGVSQNPRHKITKRGQNVTFRCDPISEHNRLYWYRQTLGQGPEFLTYFQNEAQLEKSRLLSDRFSAERPKGSFSTLEIQRTEQGDSAMYLCASSLGVDSNQPQHFGDGTRLSIL.

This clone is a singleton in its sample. CDR3 in amino acids: CASSLPGRDTQYF. For the CDR3, the DNA is TGCGCCAGCAGCTTGCCGGGAAGGGATACGCAGTATTTT. The chain is built from TRBV5-1 and TRBJ2-3; maybe TRBD2 (5 bases). The CDR3 length is 13 residues. The V gene's germline CDR1 is SGHRS and CDR2 YFSETQ. Trimming removed 1 base at V and 6 bases at J, with 9 bases between.

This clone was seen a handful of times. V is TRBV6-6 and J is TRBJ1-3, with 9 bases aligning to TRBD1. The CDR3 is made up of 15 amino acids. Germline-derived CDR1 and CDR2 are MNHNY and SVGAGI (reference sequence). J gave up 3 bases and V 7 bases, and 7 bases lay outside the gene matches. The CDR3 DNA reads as TGTGCCAGCACCGAAGGGGACAGGGTTGGAAACACCATATATTTT. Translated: CASTEGDRVGNTIYF.

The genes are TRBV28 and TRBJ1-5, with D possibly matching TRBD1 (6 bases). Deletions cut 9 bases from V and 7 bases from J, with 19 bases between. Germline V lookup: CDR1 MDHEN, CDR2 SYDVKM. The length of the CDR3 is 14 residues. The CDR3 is CASVGPGVVQPQHF. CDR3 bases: TGTGCCAGTGTAGGACCAGGGGTGGTCCAGCCCCAGCATTTT.

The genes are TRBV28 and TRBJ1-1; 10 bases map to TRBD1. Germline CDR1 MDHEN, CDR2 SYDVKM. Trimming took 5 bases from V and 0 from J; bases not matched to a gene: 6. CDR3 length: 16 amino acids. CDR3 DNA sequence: TGTGCCAGCAGTCCTGGGACAGGGGTCCTGAACACTGAAGCTTTCTTT. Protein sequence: CASSPGTGVLNTEAFF. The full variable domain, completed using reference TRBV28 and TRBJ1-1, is DVKVTQSSRYLVKRTGEKVFLECVQDMDHENMFWYRQDPGLGLRLIYFSYDVKMKEKGDIPEGYSVSREKKERFSLILESASTNQTSMYLCASSPGTGVLNTEAFFGQGTRLTVV.

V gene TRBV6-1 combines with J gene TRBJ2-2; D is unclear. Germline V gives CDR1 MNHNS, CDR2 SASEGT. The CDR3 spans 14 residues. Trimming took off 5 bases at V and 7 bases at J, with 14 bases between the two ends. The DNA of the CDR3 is TGTGCCAGCAGTAAGGACCAATCCTACGGGGAGCTGTTTTTT. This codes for CASSKDQSYGELFF.

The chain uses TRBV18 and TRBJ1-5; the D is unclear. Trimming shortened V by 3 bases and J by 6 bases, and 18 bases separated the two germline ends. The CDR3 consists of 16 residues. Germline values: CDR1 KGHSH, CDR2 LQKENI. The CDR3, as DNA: TGTGCCAGCTCACCCGTTGACCCTTCCCGAGGTCAGCCCCAGCATTTT. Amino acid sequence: CASSPVDPSRGQPQHF.

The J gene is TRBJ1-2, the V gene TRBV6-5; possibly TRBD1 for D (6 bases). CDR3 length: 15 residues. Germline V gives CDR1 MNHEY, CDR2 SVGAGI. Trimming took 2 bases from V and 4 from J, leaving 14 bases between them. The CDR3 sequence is CASSYDGGHSYGYTF. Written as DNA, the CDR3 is TGTGCCAGCAGTTACGATGGGGGGCATAGCTATGGCTACACCTTC.

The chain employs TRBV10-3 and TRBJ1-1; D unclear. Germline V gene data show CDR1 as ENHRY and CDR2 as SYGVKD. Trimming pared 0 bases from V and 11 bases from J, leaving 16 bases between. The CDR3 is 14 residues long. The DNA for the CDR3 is TGTGCCATCAGTGAGTCCGAGGGCGTCGGTTCGGCTTTCTTT. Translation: CAISESEGVGSAFF.

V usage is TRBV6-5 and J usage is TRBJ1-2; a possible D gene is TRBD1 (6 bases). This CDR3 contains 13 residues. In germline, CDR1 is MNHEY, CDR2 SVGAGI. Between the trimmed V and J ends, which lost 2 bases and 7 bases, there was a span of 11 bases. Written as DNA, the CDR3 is TGTGCCAGCAGTTACCCCAGGGGTTCTGGCTACACCTTC. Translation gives CASSYPRGSGYTF.

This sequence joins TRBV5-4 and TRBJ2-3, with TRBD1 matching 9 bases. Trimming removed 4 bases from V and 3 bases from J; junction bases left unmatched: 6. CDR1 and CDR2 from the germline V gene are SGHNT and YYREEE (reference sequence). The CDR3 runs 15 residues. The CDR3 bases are TGTGCCAGCAGCGTGGGACAGGGAGTAACAGATACGCAGTATTTT. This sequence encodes CASSVGQGVTDTQYF.

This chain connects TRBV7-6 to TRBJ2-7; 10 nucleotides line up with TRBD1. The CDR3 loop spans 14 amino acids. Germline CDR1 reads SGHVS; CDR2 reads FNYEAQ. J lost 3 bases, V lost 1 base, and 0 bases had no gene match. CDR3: CASSLGDRGYEQYF. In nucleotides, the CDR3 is TGTGCCAGCAGCTTAGGGGACAGGGGCTACGAGCAGTACTTC.

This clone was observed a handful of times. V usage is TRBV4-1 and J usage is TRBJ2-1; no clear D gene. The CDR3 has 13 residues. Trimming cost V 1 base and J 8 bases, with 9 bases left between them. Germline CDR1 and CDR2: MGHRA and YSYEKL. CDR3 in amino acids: CASSQGFGDEQFF. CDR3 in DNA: TGCGCCAGCAGCCAAGGGTTCGGAGATGAGCAGTTCTTC.

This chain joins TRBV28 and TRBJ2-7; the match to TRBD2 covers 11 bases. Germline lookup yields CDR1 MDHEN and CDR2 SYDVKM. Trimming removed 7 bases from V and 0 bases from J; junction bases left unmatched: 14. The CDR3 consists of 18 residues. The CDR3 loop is CASTRGGLAVVSSYEQYF. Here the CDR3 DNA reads TGTGCCAGCACCCGAGGGGGACTAGCGGTAGTGAGCTCCTACGAGCAGTACTTC. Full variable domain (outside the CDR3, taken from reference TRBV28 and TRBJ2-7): DVKVTQSSRYLVKRTGEKVFLECVQDMDHENMFWYRQDPGLGLRLIYFSYDVKMKEKGDIPEGYSVSREKKERFSLILESASTNQTSMYLCASTRGGLAVVSSYEQYFGPGTRLTVT.